This T cell receptor beta chain was captured by sequencing in a study of technical replicates of blood from several donors. The data were produced by immunoSEQ multiplex PCR, yet TCRdb's version contains in-frame clones alone and is incomplete. In the table there are around 61,000 clones, approximately 86% of which are singletons. V was clipped by 4 bases and J by 6 bases, with 19 bases between them. This CDR3 region has 16 residues. Germline V lookup: CDR1 SGHAT, CDR2 FQNNGV. This sequence originates from a human donor in good health. Some clones in this sample may be carry-over from other donors' samples. Sequencing was carried out using PBMCs. The V gene is TRBV11-2, the J gene TRBJ2-1, with D perhaps matching TRBD2 (6 bases). CDR3 protein: CASSSVGGNLRNEQFF. The CDR3 DNA reads TGTGCCAGCAGCTCCGTGGGGGGAAACCTTCGCAATGAGCAGTTCTTC.